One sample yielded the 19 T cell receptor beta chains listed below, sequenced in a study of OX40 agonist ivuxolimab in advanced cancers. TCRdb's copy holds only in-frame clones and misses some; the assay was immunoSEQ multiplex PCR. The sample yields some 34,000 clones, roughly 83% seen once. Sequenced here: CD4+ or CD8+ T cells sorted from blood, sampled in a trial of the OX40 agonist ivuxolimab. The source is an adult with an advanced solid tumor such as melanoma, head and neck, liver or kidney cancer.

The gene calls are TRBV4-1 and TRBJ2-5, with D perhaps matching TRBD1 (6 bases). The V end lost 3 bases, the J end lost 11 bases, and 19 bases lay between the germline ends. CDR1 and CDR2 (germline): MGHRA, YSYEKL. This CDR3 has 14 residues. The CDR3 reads CASSQGQTSLEQYF. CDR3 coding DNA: TGCGCCAGCAGCCAGGGACAAACGTCGCTTGAGCAGTACTTC.

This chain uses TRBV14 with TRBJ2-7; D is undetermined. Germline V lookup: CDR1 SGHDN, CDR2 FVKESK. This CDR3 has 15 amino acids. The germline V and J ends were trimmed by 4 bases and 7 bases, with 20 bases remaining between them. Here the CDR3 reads CASSPSYSQIEEQYF. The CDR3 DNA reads TGTGCCAGCAGCCCGAGTTATTCCCAGATAGAAGAGCAGTACTTC.

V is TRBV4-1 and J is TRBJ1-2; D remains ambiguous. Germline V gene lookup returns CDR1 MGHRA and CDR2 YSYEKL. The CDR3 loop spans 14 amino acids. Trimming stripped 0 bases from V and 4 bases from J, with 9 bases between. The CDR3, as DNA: TGCGCCAGCAGCCAAGACTTAGCGACCTATGGCTACACCTTC. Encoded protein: CASSQDLATYGYTF.

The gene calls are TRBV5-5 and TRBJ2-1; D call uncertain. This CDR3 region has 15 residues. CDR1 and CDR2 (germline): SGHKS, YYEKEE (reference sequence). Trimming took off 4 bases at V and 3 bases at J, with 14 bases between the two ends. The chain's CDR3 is CASSPFLSVYNEQFF. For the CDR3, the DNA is TGTGCCAGCAGCCCCTTTCTCAGCGTCTACAATGAGCAGTTCTTC.

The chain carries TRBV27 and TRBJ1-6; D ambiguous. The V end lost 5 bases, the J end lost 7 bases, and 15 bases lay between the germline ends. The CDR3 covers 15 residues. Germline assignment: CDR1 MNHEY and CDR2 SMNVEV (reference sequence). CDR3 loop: CASSGEDYPNSPLHF. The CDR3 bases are TGTGCCAGCAGTGGGGAGGATTACCCCAATTCACCCCTCCACTTT.

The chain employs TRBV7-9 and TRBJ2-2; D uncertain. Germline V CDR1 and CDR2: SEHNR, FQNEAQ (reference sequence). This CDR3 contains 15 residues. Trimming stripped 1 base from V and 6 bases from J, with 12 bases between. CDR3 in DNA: TGTGCCAGCAGCTTAGTCTCTTGGGGTGCCGGGGAGCTGTTTTTT. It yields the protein CASSLVSWGAGELFF.

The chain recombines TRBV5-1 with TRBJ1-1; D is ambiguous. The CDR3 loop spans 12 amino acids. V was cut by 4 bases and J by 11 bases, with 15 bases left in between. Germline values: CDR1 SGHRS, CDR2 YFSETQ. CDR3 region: CASSPDRLKAFF. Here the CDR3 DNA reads TGCGCCAGCAGCCCGGATCGCCTGAAGGCTTTCTTT.

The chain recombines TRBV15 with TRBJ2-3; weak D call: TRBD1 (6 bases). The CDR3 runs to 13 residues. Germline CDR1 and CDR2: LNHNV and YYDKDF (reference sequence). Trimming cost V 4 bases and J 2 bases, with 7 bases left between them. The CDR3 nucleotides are TGTGCCACCAGCACAGGGGTCACAGATACGCAGTATTTT. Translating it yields CATSTGVTDTQYF.

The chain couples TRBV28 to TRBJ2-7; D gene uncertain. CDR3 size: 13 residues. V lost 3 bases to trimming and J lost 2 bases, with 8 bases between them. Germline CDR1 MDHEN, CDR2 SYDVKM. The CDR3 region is CASSFDLPYEQYF. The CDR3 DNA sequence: TGTGCCAGCAGTTTTGATTTGCCCTACGAGCAGTACTTC.

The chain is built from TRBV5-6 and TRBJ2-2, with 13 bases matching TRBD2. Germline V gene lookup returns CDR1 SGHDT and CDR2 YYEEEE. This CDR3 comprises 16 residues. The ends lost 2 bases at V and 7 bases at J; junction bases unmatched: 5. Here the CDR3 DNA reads TGTGCCAGCAGCTTTCGGACTAGCGGGAGTTACGGGGAGCTGTTTTTT. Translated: CASSFRTSGSYGELFF.

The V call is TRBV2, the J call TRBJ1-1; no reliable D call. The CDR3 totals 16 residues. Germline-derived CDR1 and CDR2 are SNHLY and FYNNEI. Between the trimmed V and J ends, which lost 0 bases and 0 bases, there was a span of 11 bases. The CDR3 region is CASSEALGRLNTEAFF. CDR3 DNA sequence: TGTGCCAGCAGTGAAGCGCTTGGGCGGTTGAACACTGAAGCTTTCTTT.

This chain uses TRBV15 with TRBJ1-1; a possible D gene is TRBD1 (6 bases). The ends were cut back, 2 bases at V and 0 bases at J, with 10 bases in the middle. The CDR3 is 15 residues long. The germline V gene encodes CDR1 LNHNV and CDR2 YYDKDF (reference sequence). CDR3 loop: CATSRTRDMNTEAFF. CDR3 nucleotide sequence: TGTGCCACCAGCAGAACGAGGGACATGAACACTGAAGCTTTCTTT.

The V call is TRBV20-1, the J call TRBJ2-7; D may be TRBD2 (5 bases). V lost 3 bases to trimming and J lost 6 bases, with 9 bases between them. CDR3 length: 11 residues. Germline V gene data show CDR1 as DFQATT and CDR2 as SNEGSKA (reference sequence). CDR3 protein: CSASQGSEQYF. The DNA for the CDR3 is TGCAGTGCTAGTCAAGGGAGCGAGCAGTACTTC.

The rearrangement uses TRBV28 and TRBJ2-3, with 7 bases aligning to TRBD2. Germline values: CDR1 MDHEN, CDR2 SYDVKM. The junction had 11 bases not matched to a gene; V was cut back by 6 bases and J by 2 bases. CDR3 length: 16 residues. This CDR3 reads CASSPSGGALTDTQYF. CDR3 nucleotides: TGTGCCAGCAGCCCTAGCGGAGGGGCCCTCACAGATACGCAGTATTTT. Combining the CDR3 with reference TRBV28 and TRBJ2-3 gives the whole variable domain DVKVTQSSRYLVKRTGEKVFLECVQDMDHENMFWYRQDPGLGLRLIYFSYDVKMKEKGDIPEGYSVSREKKERFSLILESASTNQTSMYLCASSPSGGALTDTQYFGPGTRLTVL.

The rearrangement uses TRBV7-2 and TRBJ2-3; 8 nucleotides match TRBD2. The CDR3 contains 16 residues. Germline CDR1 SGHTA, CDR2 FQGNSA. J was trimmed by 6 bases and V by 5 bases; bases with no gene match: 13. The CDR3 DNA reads TGTGCCAGCAGCCCCCTGCGGGGGGCCTGGAGGGATACGCAGTATTTT. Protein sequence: CASSPLRGAWRDTQYF. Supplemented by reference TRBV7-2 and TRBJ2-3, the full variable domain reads GAGVSQSPSNKVTEKGKDVELRCDPISGHTALYWYRQSLGQGLEFLIYFQGNSAPDKSGLPSDRFSAERTGGSVSTLTIQRTQQEDSAVYLCASSPLRGAWRDTQYFGPGTRLTVL.

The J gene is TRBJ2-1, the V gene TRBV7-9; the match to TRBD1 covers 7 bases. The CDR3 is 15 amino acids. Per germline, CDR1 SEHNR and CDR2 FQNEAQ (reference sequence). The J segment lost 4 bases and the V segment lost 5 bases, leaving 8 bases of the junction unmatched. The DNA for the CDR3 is TGTGCCAGCAGCCTAGGGACAGATGCATACAATGAGCAGTTCTTC. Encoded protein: CASSLGTDAYNEQFF.

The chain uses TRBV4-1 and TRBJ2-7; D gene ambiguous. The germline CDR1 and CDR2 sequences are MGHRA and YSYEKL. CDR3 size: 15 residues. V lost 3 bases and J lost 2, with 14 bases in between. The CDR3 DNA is TGCGCCAGCAGCCAGGATCGGGCCCAACCCTACGAGCAGTACTTC. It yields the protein CASSQDRAQPYEQYF.

The CDR3 loop is CASSDGAGGRTYNEQFF. Here the CDR3 DNA reads TGTGCCAGCAGTGACGGGGCAGGAGGGCGCACCTACAATGAGCAGTTCTTC. V and J are TRBV6-4 and TRBJ2-1, with D perhaps TRBD2 (6 bases). The germline V and J ends were trimmed by 2 bases and 2 bases, with 16 bases remaining between them. The germline V gene encodes CDR1 MRHNA and CDR2 SNTAGT. The CDR3 runs to 17 residues.

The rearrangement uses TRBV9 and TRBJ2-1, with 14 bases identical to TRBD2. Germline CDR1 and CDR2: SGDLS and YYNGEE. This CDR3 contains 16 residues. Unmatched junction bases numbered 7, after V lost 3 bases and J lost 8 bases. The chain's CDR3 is CASSDRGTSGSYEQFF. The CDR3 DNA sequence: TGTGCCAGCAGCGATCGCGGGACTAGCGGGAGCTATGAGCAGTTCTTC.